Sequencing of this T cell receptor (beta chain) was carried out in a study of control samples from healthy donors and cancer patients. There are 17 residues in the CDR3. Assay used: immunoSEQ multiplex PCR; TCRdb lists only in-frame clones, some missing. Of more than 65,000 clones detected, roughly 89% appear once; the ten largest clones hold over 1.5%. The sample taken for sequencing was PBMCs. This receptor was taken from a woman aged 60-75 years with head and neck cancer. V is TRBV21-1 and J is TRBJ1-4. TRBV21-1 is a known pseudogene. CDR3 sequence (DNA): TGTGCCAGCAGCAAAGCTCGGGCGGGGGGCCGATATGAAAAACTGTTTTTT. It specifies CASSKARAGGRYEKLFF.